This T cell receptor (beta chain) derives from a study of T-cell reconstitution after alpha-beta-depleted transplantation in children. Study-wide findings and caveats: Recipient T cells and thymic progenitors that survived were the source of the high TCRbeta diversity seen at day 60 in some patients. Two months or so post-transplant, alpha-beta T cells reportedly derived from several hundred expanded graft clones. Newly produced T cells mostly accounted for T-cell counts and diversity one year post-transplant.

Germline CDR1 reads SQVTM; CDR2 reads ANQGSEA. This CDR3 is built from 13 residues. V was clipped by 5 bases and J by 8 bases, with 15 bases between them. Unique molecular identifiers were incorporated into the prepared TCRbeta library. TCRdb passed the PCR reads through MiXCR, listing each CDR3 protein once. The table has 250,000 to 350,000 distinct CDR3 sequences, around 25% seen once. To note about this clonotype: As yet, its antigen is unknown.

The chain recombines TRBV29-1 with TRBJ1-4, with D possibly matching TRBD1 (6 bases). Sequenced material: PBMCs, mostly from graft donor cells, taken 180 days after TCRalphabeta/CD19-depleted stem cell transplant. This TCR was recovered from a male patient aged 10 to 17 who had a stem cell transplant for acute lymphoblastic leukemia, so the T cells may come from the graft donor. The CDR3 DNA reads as TGCAGCGTTAACAGGGTTGGATCGGAAAAACTGTTTTTT. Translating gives CSVNRVGSEKLFF.